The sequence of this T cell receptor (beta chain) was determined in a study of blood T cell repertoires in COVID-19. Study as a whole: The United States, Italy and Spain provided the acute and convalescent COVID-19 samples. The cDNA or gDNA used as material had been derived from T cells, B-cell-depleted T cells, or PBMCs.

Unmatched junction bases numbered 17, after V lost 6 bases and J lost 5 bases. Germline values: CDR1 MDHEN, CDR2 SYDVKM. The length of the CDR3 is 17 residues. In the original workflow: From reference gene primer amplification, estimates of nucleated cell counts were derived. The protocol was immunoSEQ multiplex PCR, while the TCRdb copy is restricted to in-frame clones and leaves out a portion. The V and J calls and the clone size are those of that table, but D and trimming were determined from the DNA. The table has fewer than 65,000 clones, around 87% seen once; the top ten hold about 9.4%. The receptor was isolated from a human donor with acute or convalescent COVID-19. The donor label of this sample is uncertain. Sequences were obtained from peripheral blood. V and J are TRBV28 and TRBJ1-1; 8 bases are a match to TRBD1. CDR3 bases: TGTGCCAGCAGCCCCCGCCGCAGGGGGCCGAGGGATACTGAAGCTTTCTTT. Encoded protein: CASSPRRRGPRDTEAFF.